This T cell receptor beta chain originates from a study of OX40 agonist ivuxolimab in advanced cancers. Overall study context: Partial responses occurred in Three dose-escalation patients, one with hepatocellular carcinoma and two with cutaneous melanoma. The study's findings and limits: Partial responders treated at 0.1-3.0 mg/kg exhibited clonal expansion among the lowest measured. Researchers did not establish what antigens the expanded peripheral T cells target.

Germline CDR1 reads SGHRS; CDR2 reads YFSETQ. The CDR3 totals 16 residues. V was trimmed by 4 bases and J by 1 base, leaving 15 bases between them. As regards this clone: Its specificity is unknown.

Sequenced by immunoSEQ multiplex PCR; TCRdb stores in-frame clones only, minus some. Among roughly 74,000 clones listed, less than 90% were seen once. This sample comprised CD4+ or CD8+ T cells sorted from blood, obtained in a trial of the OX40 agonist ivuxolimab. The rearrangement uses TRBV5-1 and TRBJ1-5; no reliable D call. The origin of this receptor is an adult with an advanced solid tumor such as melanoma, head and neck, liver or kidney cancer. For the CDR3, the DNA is TGCGCCAGCAGCCCTGGTTTCGGGGTGAGCAATCAGCCCCAGCATTTT. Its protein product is CASSPGFGVSNQPQHF.